This TCR beta chain was captured by sequencing in a study of kidney transplant recipient with SARS-CoV-2 infection. Via MiXCR, TCRdb re-called the reads, giving one row per CDR3 protein. This table holds about 250,000 distinct CDR3 sequences, 25% to 30% found once. Per germline, CDR1 MNHEY and CDR2 SMNVEV (reference sequence). The CDR3 totals 14 residues. Trimming took 7 bases from V and 6 from J, leaving 17 bases between them. The J gene is TRBJ2-3, the V gene TRBV27; possibly TRBD1 for D (5 bases). Sequenced here: a blood sample, sampled at baseline and on roughly day 110 from a kidney transplant recipient. The origin of this receptor is a male patient aged 25-45 years who had COVID-19 and was a kidney transplant recipient. Some T cells may be the graft donor's. The chain's CDR3 is CASKPTGIRDTQYF. The CDR3 nucleotides read TGTGCCAGCAAACCTACAGGTATAAGGGATACGCAGTATTTT.